This T cell receptor beta chain derives from a study of OX40 agonist ivuxolimab in advanced cancers. Study details: With a range of roughly 20 to 80, age averaged 60 years, and about 80% were male.

The trim removed 4 bases at V and 1 base at J, leaving 10 bases unmatched. Germline V CDR1 and CDR2: SGHRS, YFSETQ. The CDR3 contains 16 residues. Method: immunoSEQ multiplex PCR; TCRdb's copy keeps in-frame clones and lacks some. The sample yields about 71,000 clones, roughly three quarters seen once. This TCR was sampled from an adult with an advanced solid tumor such as melanoma, head and neck, liver or kidney cancer. This chain connects TRBV5-1 to TRBJ2-5, with TRBD2 matching 7 bases. The sample was CD4+ or CD8+ T cells sorted from blood, taken in a trial of the OX40 agonist ivuxolimab. In nucleotides, the CDR3 is TGCGCCAGCAGCGTACCCCTTGGGGGGGGCCAAGAGACCCAGTACTTC. It translates to CASSVPLGGGQETQYF.